Below, 23 T cell receptor beta chains from the same sample are listed, as sequenced in a study of Tregs in tolerant kidney transplant recipients. Profiling relied on immunoSEQ multiplex PCR, and the TCRdb table lists in-frame clones only, not all of them. The sample has 240,000 or so clones, roughly 84% seen once. Sequenced: CD4+ T cells from blood. These receptors were collected from a human donor in good health.

The rearrangement uses TRBV7-8 and TRBJ2-1; either TRBD1 or TRBD2 may fit D (5 bases each). This CDR3 is built from 16 residues. The germline V gene has CDR1 SGHVS and CDR2 FQNEAQ. V lost 5 bases and J 0 bases, leaving 14 bases between the germline ends. In nucleotides, the CDR3 is TGTGCCAGCAGCACCCGGGACCAGAGCTCCTACAATGAGCAGTTCTTC. Amino acid sequence: CASSTRDQSSYNEQFF.

This clone was observed once. V and J are TRBV7-8 and TRBJ2-5, with D unclear. The CDR3 is 11 amino acids. Trimming shortened V by 10 bases and J by 1 base, and 7 bases separated the two germline ends. Germline CDR1 SGHVS, CDR2 FQNEAQ. CDR3 in amino acids: CATVPQETQYF. CDR3 nucleotides: TGTGCCACCGTACCCCAAGAGACCCAGTACTTC. Combining the CDR3 with reference TRBV7-8 and TRBJ2-5 gives the whole variable domain GAGVSQSPRYKVAKRGQDVALRCDPISGHVSLFWYQQALGQGPEFLTYFQNEAQLDKSGLPSDRFFAERPEGSVSTLKIQRTQQEDSAVYLCATVPQETQYFGPGTRLLVL.

The chain links TRBV19 to TRBJ2-5, with unresolved D. CDR1 and CDR2 from the germline V gene are LNHDA and SQIVND (reference sequence). V lost 4 bases and J lost 5, with 11 bases in between. CDR3 size: 13 residues. CDR3 loop: CASSSPQRETQYF. CDR3 sequence (DNA): TGTGCCAGTAGTAGCCCCCAGCGTGAGACCCAGTACTTC.

The gene calls are TRBV27 and TRBJ1-1; 8 nucleotides agree with TRBD1. V was pared by 3 bases and J by 4 bases, with 10 bases of the junction left unmatched. The CDR3 consists of 16 residues. Germline CDR1 reads MNHEY; CDR2 reads SMNVEV (reference sequence). CDR3 in amino acids: CASSFLRDRGRTEAFF. For the CDR3, the DNA is TGTGCCAGCAGTTTCTTGAGAGACAGGGGCCGCACTGAAGCTTTCTTT.

This chain connects TRBV27 to TRBJ2-7; 7 bases match TRBD2. Trimming at V came to 7 bases and at J to 2 bases, leaving 8 bases not matched to a gene. The CDR3 contains 14 residues. Germline V gene lookup returns CDR1 MNHEY and CDR2 SMNVEV (reference sequence). This CDR3 is CASTRGAGTYEQYF. CDR3 nucleotide sequence: TGTGCCAGCACCCGAGGAGCGGGAACCTACGAGCAGTACTTC.

The J gene is TRBJ2-5, the V gene TRBV7-9; TRBD2 matches at 10 bases. Germline V gene lookup returns CDR1 SEHNR and CDR2 FQNEAQ (reference sequence). This CDR3 has 15 residues. V lost 3 bases to trimming and J lost 3 bases; unmatched junction nucleotides: 4. The CDR3 sequence: CASSFSGRAEETQYF. CDR3 DNA: TGTGCCAGCAGCTTCAGCGGGAGGGCCGAAGAGACCCAGTACTTC.

The chain uses TRBV11-3 and TRBJ2-3; D is perhaps TRBD1 (6 bases). This CDR3 has 15 amino acids. The germline V and J ends were trimmed by 2 bases and 4 bases, with 13 bases remaining between them. The V gene's germline CDR1 is SGHNT and CDR2 YENEEA. The CDR3: CASSLREGGPDTQYF. In DNA form, the CDR3 reads TGTGCCAGCAGCTTAAGGGAAGGGGGACCAGATACGCAGTATTTT.

The V call is TRBV5-5, the J call TRBJ2-1, with TRBD2 matching 7 bases. J lost 6 bases, V lost 2 bases, and 8 bases had no gene match. The CDR3 covers 15 residues. Germline V gives CDR1 SGHKS, CDR2 YYEKEE (reference sequence). The CDR3 spells CASSFYPGGLNEQFF. The DNA of the CDR3 is TGTGCCAGCAGCTTCTACCCGGGAGGACTCAATGAGCAGTTCTTC.

The chain carries TRBV2 and TRBJ1-4, with 8 bases identical to TRBD1. The CDR3 runs to 13 residues. Per germline, CDR1 SNHLY and CDR2 FYNNEI. V gave up 6 bases and J gave up 7 bases; unmatched junction bases: 4. The CDR3 nucleotides are TGTGCCAGCAGCCAGACAGGGGTTGAAAAACTGTTTTTT. It translates to CASSQTGVEKLFF.

The chain employs TRBV7-2 and TRBJ2-7; TRBD2 agrees at 8 bases. This CDR3 has 15 residues. With 5 bases clipped from V and 3 bases from J, the junction kept 9 bases outside the gene matches. Per germline, CDR1 SGHTA and CDR2 FQGNSA. CDR3 amino acids: CASSPWTSLRYEQYF. The CDR3 DNA reads as TGTGCCAGCAGCCCCTGGACTAGCCTTCGCTACGAGCAGTACTTC. The full variable domain, in which reference TRBV7-2 and TRBJ2-7 provide the parts outside the CDR3, is GAGVSQSPSNKVTEKGKDVELRCDPISGHTALYWYRQSLGQGLEFLIYFQGNSAPDKSGLPSDRFSAERTGGSVSTLTIQRTQQEDSAVYLCASSPWTSLRYEQYFGPGTRLTVT.

V and J are TRBV6-1 and TRBJ1-1; D unresolved. The V gene's germline CDR1 is MNHNS and CDR2 SASEGT. This CDR3 comprises 15 residues. Between the trimmed V and J ends, which lost 3 bases and 1 base, there was a span of 12 bases. The CDR3 reads CASSDFGQQNTEAFF. The CDR3 DNA is TGTGCCAGCAGTGATTTTGGGCAGCAGAACACTGAAGCTTTCTTT.

The V call is TRBV2, the J call TRBJ1-1; D not certain. Trimming took 6 bases from V and 1 from J, leaving 18 bases between them. Germline CDR1 reads SNHLY; CDR2 reads FYNNEI. This CDR3 is built from 16 residues. This chain's CDR3 is CASRRRDGTSNTEAFF. The CDR3 DNA reads TGTGCCAGCAGGCGACGCGACGGAACTTCGAACACTGAAGCTTTCTTT.

The J gene is TRBJ1-3, the V gene TRBV5-1; D is uncertain. V dropped 4 bases and J dropped 2 bases, with 10 bases sitting between them. The CDR3 covers 14 residues. Germline CDR1 is SGHRS and CDR2 is YFSETQ. In nucleotides, the CDR3 is TGCGCCAGCAGCCTCGCCGAACCTGGAAACACCATATATTTT. Protein sequence: CASSLAEPGNTIYF.

CDR3 sequence: CATSIGGPDYGYTF. CDR3 nucleotides: TGTGCCACCAGCATAGGGGGGCCAGACTATGGCTACACCTTC. This rearrangement joins TRBV15 to TRBJ1-2; possible D gene TRBD1, 6 bases. V lost 4 bases, J lost 3 bases, and 12 bases lay in between. The CDR3 extends over 14 amino acids. The germline V gene has CDR1 LNHNV and CDR2 YYDKDF (reference sequence).

The genes are TRBV11-2 and TRBJ1-1; D is unresolved. V was cut by 6 bases and J by 8 bases, with 10 bases left in between. The CDR3 extends over 11 amino acids. The V gene's germline CDR1 is SGHAT and CDR2 FQNNGV. CDR3 region: CASSRTEEAFF. As DNA, the CDR3 is TGTGCCAGCAGTCGGACTGAAGAAGCTTTCTTT.

This clone was counted only a few times. The chain couples TRBV5-6 to TRBJ2-5, with TRBD2 as a possible D gene (6 bases). The CDR3 consists of 14 residues. Deletions cut 8 bases from V and 1 base from J, with 15 bases between. Germline-derived CDR1 and CDR2 are SGHDT and YYEEEE. CDR3 amino acids: CASHSGPFQETQYF. The CDR3 DNA follows: TGTGCCAGTCATAGCGGACCTTTCCAAGAGACCCAGTACTTC.

The J gene is TRBJ2-6, the V gene TRBV7-2; D gene unclear. V was clipped by 5 bases and J by 0 bases, with 11 bases between them. The CDR3 extends over 16 amino acids. CDR1 SGHTA and CDR2 FQGNSA come from the germline V gene. The DNA of the CDR3 is TGTGCCAGCAGCCTCCGACCCAACTCTGGGGCCAACGTCCTGACTTTC. This gives the protein CASSLRPNSGANVLTF.

V usage is TRBV7-8 and J usage is TRBJ2-1; 9 bases match TRBD1. The germline V gene has CDR1 SGHVS and CDR2 FQNEAQ. This CDR3 contains 15 residues. After removal of 3 bases from V and 7 bases from J, the junction contained 7 bases not matched to a gene. CDR3 nucleotide sequence: TGTGCCAGCAGCTTGGGGACAGGGCCTTTTAATGAGCAGTTCTTC. Translation gives CASSLGTGPFNEQFF. The complete variable domain, with remaining parts taken from reference TRBV7-8 and TRBJ2-1, reads GAGVSQSPRYKVAKRGQDVALRCDPISGHVSLFWYQQALGQGPEFLTYFQNEAQLDKSGLPSDRFFAERPEGSVSTLKIQRTQQEDSAVYLCASSLGTGPFNEQFFGPGTRLTVL.

The rearrangement joins TRBV14 to TRBJ2-7, with TRBD2 identical over 7 bases. The CDR3 is 14 amino acids. Unmatched junction bases numbered 4, after V lost 5 bases and J lost 0 bases. Germline V lookup: CDR1 SGHDN, CDR2 FVKESK. Here the CDR3 reads CASSIAGPSYEQYF. The CDR3 nucleotides are TGTGCCAGCAGCATAGCGGGCCCCTCCTACGAGCAGTACTTC.

The chain links TRBV7-6 to TRBJ2-6; maybe TRBD1 (7 bases). Trimming took 1 base from V and 11 from J, leaving 18 bases between them. The germline V gene has CDR1 SGHVS and CDR2 FNYEAQ. The CDR3 length is 16 residues. This chain's CDR3 is CASSLGRRDSAYVLTF. The DNA of the CDR3 is TGTGCCAGCAGCTTAGGACGGCGGGACAGTGCTTACGTCCTGACTTTC.

The chain is built from TRBV6-5 and TRBJ2-1, with 14 positions matching TRBD2. V was pared by 4 bases and J by 7 bases, with 6 bases of the junction left unmatched. The germline V gene encodes CDR1 MNHEY and CDR2 SVGAGI. This CDR3 comprises 16 residues. The CDR3 DNA is TGTGCCAGCAGTTTCCGGACTAGCGGGAGGAGGAATGAGCAGTTCTTC. Translating gives CASSFRTSGRRNEQFF.

V is TRBV18 and J is TRBJ1-4; D gene ambiguous. Germline CDR1 is KGHSH and CDR2 is LQKENI. The CDR3 is 13 amino acids. V gave up 3 bases and J gave up 7 bases, with 9 bases separating them. CDR3 coding DNA: TGTGCCAGCTCACCCGACACCGGTGAAAAACTGTTTTTT. Its translation: CASSPDTGEKLFF.

The V call is TRBV5-5, the J call TRBJ2-1; a weak D match, TRBD2 (6 bases). CDR3 size: 15 residues. Trimming shortened V by 0 bases and J by 2 bases, and 9 bases separated the two germline ends. Germline CDR1 is SGHKS and CDR2 is YYEKEE (reference sequence). The CDR3 DNA sequence: TGTGCCAGCAGCTTGGAACTAGCAGCCTACAATGAGCAGTTCTTC. As protein: CASSLELAAYNEQFF.